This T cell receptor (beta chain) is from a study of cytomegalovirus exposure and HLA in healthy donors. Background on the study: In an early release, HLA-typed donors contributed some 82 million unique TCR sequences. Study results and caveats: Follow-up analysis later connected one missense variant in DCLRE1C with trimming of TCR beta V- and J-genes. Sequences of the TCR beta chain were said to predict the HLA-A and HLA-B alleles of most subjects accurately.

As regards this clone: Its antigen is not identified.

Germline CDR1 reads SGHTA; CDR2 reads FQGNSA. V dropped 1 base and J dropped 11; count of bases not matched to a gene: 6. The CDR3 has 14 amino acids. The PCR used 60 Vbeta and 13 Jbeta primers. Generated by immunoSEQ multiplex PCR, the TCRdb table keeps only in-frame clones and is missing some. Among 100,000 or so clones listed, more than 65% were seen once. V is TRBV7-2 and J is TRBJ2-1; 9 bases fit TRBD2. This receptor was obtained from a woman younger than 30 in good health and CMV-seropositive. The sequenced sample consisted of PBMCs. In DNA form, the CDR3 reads TGTGCCAGCAGCTTAGGCCCTAGCGGGGTCAAGCAGTTCTTC. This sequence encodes CASSLGPSGVKQFF.